The 11 T cell receptor beta chains presented below share a single source sample, sequenced in a study of T-cell reconstitution after alpha-beta-depleted transplantation in children. A TCRbeta library incorporating unique molecular identifiers was prepared. TCRdb ran MiXCR on the PCR reads and lists one entry per CDR3 protein. The sample gives a few hundred thousand distinct CDR3 sequences, under 15% of which show up once; about 2.2% is in the top ten. Sequenced material: PBMCs, mostly from graft donor cells, taken 360 days after TCRalphabeta/CD19-depleted stem cell transplant. The receptors were gathered from a male patient between 5 and 17 years old who had a stem cell transplant for acute myeloid leukemia, so the T cells may come from the graft donor.

The chain recombines TRBV15 with TRBJ2-7; D is unresolved. V shed 0 bases and J shed 0 bases, with 12 bases lying between them. The CDR3 consists of 16 residues. Germline V gene lookup returns CDR1 LNHNV and CDR2 YYDKDF (reference sequence). The CDR3 sequence is CATSRDTGEVSYEQYF. CDR3 bases: TGTGCCACCAGCAGAGATACGGGTGAGGTCTCCTACGAGCAGTACTTC.

This clonotype was counted a few times. V gene TRBV6-1 combines with J gene TRBJ2-7; no clear D. This CDR3 spans 13 amino acids. CDR1 and CDR2 from the germline V gene are MNHNS and SASEGT. V lost 7 bases, J lost 3 bases, and 13 bases lay in between. CDR3 in amino acids: CASIEHQFYEQYF. The CDR3 bases are TGTGCCAGCATCGAACATCAGTTCTACGAGCAGTACTTC.

The rearrangement joins TRBV4-3 to TRBJ1-6; D is undetermined. V shed 0 bases and J shed 9 bases, with 6 bases lying between them. The CDR3 consists of 13 residues. The V gene's germline CDR1 is LGHNA and CDR2 YSLEER. CDR3 DNA sequence: TGCGCCAGCAGCCAAGATCTGCGTTCACCCCTCCACTTT. It specifies CASSQDLRSPLHF.

This clonotype turned up a few times. The chain combines TRBV4-1 with TRBJ1-5; D gene ambiguous. The germline CDR1 and CDR2 sequences are MGHRA and YSYEKL. V lost 0 bases, J lost 6 bases, and 6 bases lay in between. CDR3 length equals 13 residues. CDR3 DNA sequence: TGCGCCAGCAGCCAAGAACTGTCTCAGCCCCAGCATTTT. Encoded protein: CASSQELSQPQHF.

A few counts support this clonotype. J is TRBJ2-2 and V is TRBV6-1, with 9 positions matching TRBD1. Germline-derived CDR1 and CDR2 are MNHNS and SASEGT. The CDR3 consists of 16 residues. The trim removed 6 bases at V and 4 bases at J, leaving 9 bases unmatched. CDR3 region: CASRVQGAVGTGELFF. The CDR3 coding sequence is TGTGCCAGCAGGGTACAGGGGGCGGTCGGCACCGGGGAGCTGTTTTTT.

The rearrangement links TRBV30 to TRBJ2-3; 7 nucleotides match TRBD2. Germline V gives CDR1 GTSNPN, CDR2 SVGIG (reference sequence). The CDR3 runs to 14 residues. V was pared by 5 bases and J by 5 bases, with 10 bases of the junction left unmatched. The DNA for the CDR3 is TGTGCCTGGTGGCGCGGGAGAGTCCAAGATACGCAGTATTTT. This encodes CAWWRGRVQDTQYF. The variable domain in full, with the rest retrieved from reference TRBV30 and TRBJ2-3, is SQTIHQWPATLVQPVGSPLSLECTVEGTSNPNLYWYRQAAGRGLQLLFYSVGIGQISSEVPQNLSASRPQDRQFILSSKKLLLSDSGFYLCAWWRGRVQDTQYFGPGTRLTVL.

This clonotype was seen only a few times. The CDR3 protein is CASTHSGNIYEQYF. The CDR3 coding sequence is TGTGCCAGCACCCATAGCGGCAACATCTACGAGCAGTACTTC. The chain employs TRBV2 and TRBJ2-7, with D tentatively TRBD2 (6 bases). Germline V gene lookup returns CDR1 SNHLY and CDR2 FYNNEI. V was pared by 7 bases and J by 3 bases, with 16 bases between. CDR3 length: 14 amino acids. Together with reference TRBV2 and TRBJ2-7, the CDR3 gives the full variable domain: EPEVTQTPSHQVTQMGQEVILRCVPISNHLYFYWYRQILGQKVEFLVSFYNNEISEKSEIFDDQFSVERPDGSNFTLKIRSTKLEDSAMYFCASTHSGNIYEQYFGPGTRLTVT.

This clonotype was recorded a few times. The chain employs TRBV6-2 or TRBV6-3 and TRBJ2-1; D tentatively fits TRBD1 or TRBD2 (6 bases each). V lost 0 bases, J lost 4 bases, and 16 bases lay in between. The CDR3 is 17 residues long. CDR1 and CDR2 from the germline V gene are MNHEY and SVGEGT. CDR3 coding DNA: TGTGCCAGCAGTTACTCCGGGGGCGGTCCCCCATACAATGAGCAGTTCTTC. This gives the protein CASSYSGGGPPYNEQFF.

This clonotype appeared a few times. This sequence joins TRBV24-1 and TRBJ2-7; D perhaps matches TRBD1 (6 bases). CDR1 and CDR2 from the germline V gene are KGHDR and SFDVKD. V lost 10 bases and J 3 bases, leaving 15 bases between the germline ends. The CDR3 totals 13 residues. The CDR3 protein is CATDIRGSYEQYF. CDR3 in DNA: TGTGCCACAGATATAAGGGGGAGCTACGAGCAGTACTTC.

In this sample, this clonotype turned up a few times. The genes are TRBV6-4 and TRBJ2-1; the D is unclear. Trimming took off 5 bases at V and 3 bases at J, with 11 bases between the two ends. CDR3 length: 14 amino acids. In germline, CDR1 is MRHNA, CDR2 SNTAGT. The CDR3 sequence is CASSPSARYNEQFF. DNA of the CDR3: TGTGCCAGCAGTCCCTCCGCTCGCTACAATGAGCAGTTCTTC.

This clonotype came up many times. Written as DNA, the CDR3 is TGCGCCAGCAGCCAAGAGATTGGTAGCACCGGGGAGCTGTTTTTT. This codes for CASSQEIGSTGELFF. The chain joins TRBV4-3 to TRBJ2-2; D not resolved. Germline V gene data show CDR1 as LGHNA and CDR2 as YSLEER. The V and J ends lost 0 bases and 4 bases respectively, with 9 bases between them. The CDR3 runs 15 residues.